This TCR beta chain is from a study of T cell responses to AZD1222 COVID-19 vaccine. Only in-frame clones appear in the TCRdb table, and some are missing; sequencing was by immunoSEQ multiplex PCR. The sample gives roughly 190,000 clones, approximately 90% of which show up once; 0.95% to 1% is in the top ten. The CDR3 runs to 15 residues. V lost 2 bases and J 12 bases, leaving 20 bases between the germline ends. Per the germline V gene, CDR1 is SEHNR and CDR2 is FQNEAQ (reference sequence). This clone was counted once. The target antigen is unknown. Findings and limits, study-wide: Spike was spanned by vaccine-associated CD4 TCRs, which were dominant at 160-218 and 743-854. Spike-specific TCR breadth rose after two AZD1222 doses, and depth rose as well.

This chain uses TRBV7-9 with TRBJ2-1; D perhaps matches TRBD2 (7 bases). This sample comprised peripheral blood, obtained on day 0 of AZD1222 vaccination. The receptor was isolated from an adult in good health. This chain's CDR3 is CASSLRLAKGVRQFF. DNA for the CDR3: TGTGCCAGCAGCTTACGACTAGCTAAGGGGGTGAGGCAGTTCTTC.